These 29 T cell receptor beta chains originate from one sample sequenced in a study of blood T cell repertoires in COVID-19. Clones were sequenced by immunoSEQ multiplex PCR, and TCRdb holds only the in-frame ones, with some missing. The data show about 300,000 clones, roughly 90% seen once. The sequenced material came from peripheral blood. The receptor set was obtained from a man aged 18-30 years who had recovered from COVID-19.

V is TRBV11-3 and J is TRBJ2-7; TRBD1 aligns across 8 bases. V dropped 5 bases and J dropped 3; count of bases not matched to a gene: 6. The CDR3 has 14 residues. Germline V gene sequence: CDR1 SGHNT, CDR2 YENEEA. CDR3 loop: CASSRGQGGYEQYF. The CDR3 region has the DNA TGTGCCAGCAGCAGAGGACAGGGAGGCTACGAGCAGTACTTC.

The V call is TRBV15, the J call TRBJ1-1; possibly TRBD1 for D (6 bases). Trimming cost V 0 bases and J 6 bases, with 17 bases left between them. The CDR3 runs 16 residues. From germline, CDR1 is LNHNV and CDR2 YYDKDF (reference sequence). CDR3 in amino acids: CATSRERTWGPSEAFF. DNA of the CDR3: TGTGCCACCAGCAGAGAACGGACATGGGGGCCTTCTGAAGCTTTCTTT.

V is TRBV7-9 and J is TRBJ2-1, with D unclear. The CDR3 length is 14 residues. Germline values: CDR1 SEHNR, CDR2 FQNEAQ (reference sequence). The V and J ends lost 0 bases and 5 bases respectively, with 8 bases between them. The CDR3 coding sequence is TGTGCCAGCAGCTTAGCGGTTGGCCACAATGAGCAGTTCTTC. Amino acids: CASSLAVGHNEQFF.

The genes are TRBV13 and TRBJ2-6; a weak D match, TRBD2 (5 bases). Germline V gene data show CDR1 as PRHDT and CDR2 as FYEKMQ (reference sequence). V was trimmed by 4 bases and J by 1 base, leaving 17 bases between them. The CDR3 loop spans 18 amino acids. The CDR3 nucleotides read TGTGCCAGCAGCTCCGGCTCTTTAGCGAGTTCTGGGGCCAACGTCCTGACTTTC. Protein: CASSSGSLASSGANVLTF.

The chain is built from TRBV7-7 and TRBJ2-1, with TRBD1 as a possible D gene (6 bases). V dropped 3 bases and J dropped 8 bases, with 17 bases sitting between them. CDR3 length equals 15 residues. Germline CDR1 SSHAT, CDR2 FNYEAQ (reference sequence). The DNA of the CDR3 is TGTGCCAGCAGCTTGGGGGCGCTGAGTGACCATGAGCAGTTCTTC. Encoded protein: CASSLGALSDHEQFF.

This chain joins TRBV10-3 and TRBJ2-6, with 8 positions matching TRBD2. The ends lost 0 bases at V and 6 bases at J; junction bases unmatched: 13. The germline V gene encodes CDR1 ENHRY and CDR2 SYGVKD. The CDR3 covers 19 residues. The CDR3 here is CAISESMITGGVEANVLTF. CDR3 nucleotide sequence: TGTGCCATCAGTGAGTCAATGATTACGGGGGGGGTAGAGGCCAACGTCCTGACTTTC.

The rearrangement uses TRBV9 and TRBJ2-7; the D gene is possibly TRBD1 (5 bases). Germline V gene lookup returns CDR1 SGDLS and CDR2 YYNGEE. Trimming took 4 bases from V and 0 from J, leaving 17 bases between them. The CDR3 covers 16 residues. The DNA for the CDR3 is TGTGCCAGCAGCCCTCGACAGATCCATAGCTCCTACGAGCAGTACTTC. Translated: CASSPRQIHSSYEQYF.

At least ten counts were recorded for this clone. This sequence joins TRBV19 and TRBJ2-5, with a tentative D call TRBD1 (6 bases). V was clipped by 5 bases and J by 3 bases, with 13 bases between them. The CDR3 consists of 14 residues. The V gene's germline CDR1 is LNHDA and CDR2 SQIVND (reference sequence). The CDR3 protein is CASSHRVGEETQYF. The CDR3, as DNA: TGTGCCAGTAGTCACAGGGTTGGTGAAGAGACCCAGTACTTC.

The chain is built from TRBV30 and TRBJ1-2; TRBD1 matches 7 bases. Per the germline V gene, CDR1 is GTSNPN and CDR2 is SVGIG (reference sequence). This CDR3 has 14 amino acids. The J segment lost 0 bases and the V segment lost 4 bases, leaving 5 bases of the junction unmatched. CDR3 sequence: CAWNTGVANYGYTF. The CDR3 coding sequence is TGTGCCTGGAATACAGGGGTAGCTAACTATGGCTACACCTTC.

The chain recombines TRBV6-5 with TRBJ1-2; perhaps TRBD1 as D (5 bases). The CDR3 runs to 13 residues. The V gene lost 6 bases and the J gene lost 3 bases, with 11 bases spanning the gap. Germline V gene lookup returns CDR1 MNHEY and CDR2 SVGAGI. For the CDR3, the DNA is TGTGCCAGCAGCCTGACCAGGGACTATGGCTACACCTTC. It translates to CASSLTRDYGYTF.

The rearrangement uses TRBV27 and TRBJ1-2; D not certain. The CDR3 runs 13 residues. V gave up 8 bases and J gave up 2 bases, with 12 bases separating them. The germline V gene has CDR1 MNHEY and CDR2 SMNVEV (reference sequence). CDR3 nucleotide sequence: TGTGCCAGCGGCCGAGCAGGAAACTATGGCTACACCTTC. It translates to CASGRAGNYGYTF.

CDR3 coding DNA: TGTGCCAGCAGTCCGGTCGACATCCAAGAGACCCAGTACTTC. The encoded protein is CASSPVDIQETQYF. The chain joins TRBV25-1 to TRBJ2-5; D call uncertain. The CDR3 is 14 amino acids. Trimming took 5 bases from V and 1 from J, leaving 11 bases between them. CDR1 is MGHDK and CDR2 is SYGVNS in the germline V gene.

The table lists this clone with a count of one. The J gene is TRBJ2-1, the V gene TRBV4-2; no definite D call. Trimming removed 0 bases from V and 0 bases from J, with 12 bases in between. Germline loops: CDR1 LGHNA, CDR2 YNFKEQ. This CDR3 is built from 17 residues. Here the CDR3 reads CASSQDPWRSSYNEQFF. In DNA, the CDR3 is TGTGCCAGCAGCCAAGATCCTTGGAGAAGCTCCTACAATGAGCAGTTCTTC.

This chain uses TRBV6-5 with TRBJ2-5; TRBD1 matches at 10 bases. Germline V CDR1 and CDR2: MNHEY, SVGAGI. The V and J ends lost 7 bases and 2 bases, in that order; junction bases with no gene match: 7. The CDR3 is 15 amino acids. As DNA, the CDR3 is TGTGCCAGCACCCGACAGGGGGCGTTTCAAGAGACCCAGTACTTC. This encodes CASTRQGAFQETQYF.

This chain uses TRBV14 with TRBJ2-1, with 7 positions matching TRBD1. Germline V gene data show CDR1 as SGHDN and CDR2 as FVKESK. CDR3 length equals 14 residues. After removal of 2 bases from V and 7 bases from J, the junction contained 5 bases not matched to a gene. The CDR3 loop reads CASSQLTGSNEQFF. The CDR3 nucleotides are TGTGCCAGCAGCCAACTGACAGGGAGTAATGAGCAGTTCTTC.

This clone was detected only once. The V call is TRBV6-5, the J call TRBJ2-7, with 7 bases that match TRBD1. Germline CDR1 is MNHEY and CDR2 is SVGAGI. The CDR3 is made up of 13 amino acids. J gave up 2 bases and V 6 bases, and 4 bases lay outside the gene matches. CDR3: CASRPGQPYEQYF. CDR3 bases: TGTGCCAGCAGGCCGGGACAGCCCTACGAGCAGTACTTC.

In its sample, this clone was seen once. V usage is TRBV7-8 and J usage is TRBJ2-7; a weak D match, TRBD1 (7 bases). The germline CDR1 and CDR2 sequences are SGHVS and FQNEAQ. CDR3 length: 14 amino acids. V was clipped by 4 bases and J by 3 bases, with 13 bases between them. CDR3 DNA: TGTGCCAGCAGCTCATACAGGGGAGGCTACGAGCAGTACTTC. This translates into CASSSYRGGYEQYF.

V gene TRBV19 combines with J gene TRBJ2-7, with D unclear. V lost 3 bases to trimming and J lost 3 bases, with 12 bases between them. The CDR3 has 14 amino acids. Germline lookup yields CDR1 LNHDA and CDR2 SQIVND (reference sequence). Written as DNA, the CDR3 is TGTGCCAGTAGTATGGGCAGCAGCTTCTACGAGCAGTACTTC. Its translation: CASSMGSSFYEQYF. Supplemented by reference TRBV19 and TRBJ2-7, the full variable domain reads DGGITQSPKYLFRKEGQNVTLSCEQNLNHDAMYWYRQDPGQGLRLIYYSQIVNDFQKGDIAEGYSVSREKKESFPLTVTSAQKNPTAFYLCASSMGSSFYEQYFGPGTRLTVT.

The chain combines TRBV4-2 with TRBJ2-7; 11 positions agree with TRBD1. There are 15 residues in the CDR3. The germline V gene has CDR1 LGHNA and CDR2 YNFKEQ. The ends lost 3 bases at V and 4 bases at J; junction bases unmatched: 5. Here the CDR3 reads CASSHTGTGGYEQYF. The CDR3 region has the DNA TGTGCCAGCAGCCACACCGGGACAGGGGGATACGAGCAGTACTTC.

The chain has TRBV7-2 and TRBJ2-7, with D possibly matching TRBD1 (5 bases). CDR3 length: 14 amino acids. CDR1 is SGHTA, CDR2 FQGNSA, per germline. Trimming shortened V by 10 bases and J by 6 bases, and 22 bases separated the two germline ends. CDR3 sequence: CAIPRWQGSSEQYF. CDR3 bases: TGTGCCATCCCCCGGTGGCAGGGTTCGTCCGAGCAGTACTTC.

The gene calls are TRBV15 and TRBJ2-7, with unresolved D. CDR1 LNHNV and CDR2 YYDKDF come from the germline V gene (reference sequence). V was trimmed by 6 bases and J by 3 bases, leaving 15 bases between them. The CDR3 is made up of 14 amino acids. CDR3 DNA: TGTGCCACCAGTAATTCAGACGGGTACTACGAGCAGTACTTC. It translates to CATSNSDGYYEQYF.

CDR3 amino acids: CASSFGSRSEQYF. CDR3 nucleotides: TGTGCCAGCAGTTTCGGGTCCCGGAGCGAGCAGTACTTC. The chain carries TRBV12-3 or TRBV12-4 and TRBJ2-7; D gene unclear. V lost 3 bases, J lost 6 bases, and 12 bases lay in between. The CDR3 runs 13 residues.

The V and J genes are TRBV5-4 and TRBJ1-2, with 9 bases matching TRBD1. This CDR3 is built from 13 residues. The ends lost 3 bases at V and 7 bases at J; junction bases unmatched: 4. CDR1 is SGHNT, CDR2 YYREEE, per germline (reference sequence). CDR3 nucleotide sequence: TGTGCCAGCAGCTGGGGACAGGGTGGTGGCTACACCTTC. This codes for CASSWGQGGGYTF.

The rearrangement links TRBV9 to TRBJ2-2, with D unresolved. V was cut by 3 bases and J by 6 bases, with 9 bases left in between. CDR3 length: 13 amino acids. Germline CDR1 reads SGDLS; CDR2 reads YYNGEE. The CDR3 DNA follows: TGTGCCAGCAGCGCAGCTAGATCCGGGGAGCTGTTTTTT. It encodes CASSAARSGELFF.

The J gene is TRBJ1-5, the V gene TRBV19; D call uncertain. CDR3 length equals 16 residues. Between the trimmed V and J ends, which lost 1 base and 1 base, there was a span of 11 bases. Germline-derived CDR1 and CDR2 are LNHDA and SQIVND (reference sequence). This CDR3 is CASSIVRGGSNQPQHF. As DNA, the CDR3 is TGTGCCAGTAGTATAGTCAGAGGCGGGAGCAATCAGCCCCAGCATTTT.

This clone was seen more than once but under ten times. The gene calls are TRBV6-5 and TRBJ2-7; TRBD1 matches 10 bases. J lost 7 bases, V lost 2 bases, and 5 bases had no gene match. This CDR3 is built from 14 residues. From germline, CDR1 is MNHEY and CDR2 SVGAGI. CDR3 sequence: CASSYRQGANEQYF. The CDR3 DNA reads as TGTGCCAGCAGTTACAGACAGGGGGCGAATGAGCAGTACTTC.

This chain uses TRBV29-1 with TRBJ2-6; TRBD1 agrees at 8 bases. The junction had 4 bases not matched to a gene; V was cut back by 0 bases and J by 0 bases. CDR3 length equals 17 residues. Germline loops: CDR1 SQVTM, CDR2 ANQGSEA. CDR3 amino acids: CSVEEGTGDSGANVLTF. In DNA form, the CDR3 reads TGCAGCGTTGAAGAGGGGACAGGCGACTCTGGGGCCAACGTCCTGACTTTC.

The rearrangement joins TRBV29-1 to TRBJ1-1, with D possibly being TRBD1 (5 bases). The CDR3 is 16 amino acids. Germline assignment: CDR1 SQVTM and CDR2 ANQGSEA. V lost 6 bases to trimming and J lost 1 base, with 21 bases between them. CDR3 sequence (DNA): TGCAGCGTAAGGGGACTACAGAGGGTCGGGAACACTGAAGCTTTCTTT. Its protein is CSVRGLQRVGNTEAFF.

The chain's CDR3 is CASSIQTSGSGELFF. The CDR3 bases are TGTGCCAGTAGTATCCAGACTAGCGGGAGCGGGGAGCTGTTTTTT. V is TRBV19 and J is TRBJ2-2; 12 nucleotides match TRBD2. After removal of 3 bases from V and 7 bases from J, the junction contained 3 bases not matched to a gene. The CDR3 loop spans 15 amino acids. The V gene's germline CDR1 is LNHDA and CDR2 SQIVND (reference sequence).